The entry below gives a single T cell receptor (beta chain) sequence along with its context. Assay: immunoSEQ multiplex PCR; the TCRdb copy retains only in-frame clones and omits some. The data contain 47,000 or so clones, approximately 90% of them singletons. The sample originates from a study of PD-1 blockade in classical Hodgkin lymphoma. The CDR3 consists of 12 residues. V lost 4 bases and J lost 5, with 9 bases in between. Germline assignment: CDR1 SEHNR and CDR2 FQNEAQ (reference sequence). Time point meaning: newly diagnosed, previously untreated cHL patient sample. Comparators were PBMCs taken from newly diagnosed, untreated classical Hodgkin lymphoma.

V and J are TRBV7-9 and TRBJ2-7; D tentatively reads TRBD1 or TRBD2 (6 bases each). The source of this sequence is a human donor with classical Hodgkin lymphoma. Material for sequencing was peripheral blood mononuclear cells (PBMCs). DNA of the CDR3: TGTGCCAGCAGCTCGGGGGCCCACGAGCAGTACTTC. Protein product: CASSSGAHEQYF.